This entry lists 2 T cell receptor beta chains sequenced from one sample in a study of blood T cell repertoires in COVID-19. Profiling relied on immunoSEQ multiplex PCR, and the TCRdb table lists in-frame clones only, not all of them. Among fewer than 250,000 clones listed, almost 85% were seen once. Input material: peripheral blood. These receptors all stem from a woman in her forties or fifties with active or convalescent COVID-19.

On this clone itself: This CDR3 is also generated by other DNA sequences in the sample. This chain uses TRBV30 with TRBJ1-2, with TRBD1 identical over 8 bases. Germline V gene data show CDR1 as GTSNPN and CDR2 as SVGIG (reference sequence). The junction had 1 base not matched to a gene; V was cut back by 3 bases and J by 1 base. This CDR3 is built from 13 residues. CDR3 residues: CAWSTGGNYGYTF. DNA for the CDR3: TGTGCCTGGAGCACAGGGGGTAACTATGGCTACACCTTC.

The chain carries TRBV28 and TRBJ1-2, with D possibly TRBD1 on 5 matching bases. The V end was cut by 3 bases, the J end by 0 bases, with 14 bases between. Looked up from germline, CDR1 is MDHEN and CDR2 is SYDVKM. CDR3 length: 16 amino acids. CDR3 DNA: TGTGCCAGCAGTTTCGGCGGGACCTTAGCTAACTATGGCTACACCTTC. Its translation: CASSFGGTLANYGYTF.